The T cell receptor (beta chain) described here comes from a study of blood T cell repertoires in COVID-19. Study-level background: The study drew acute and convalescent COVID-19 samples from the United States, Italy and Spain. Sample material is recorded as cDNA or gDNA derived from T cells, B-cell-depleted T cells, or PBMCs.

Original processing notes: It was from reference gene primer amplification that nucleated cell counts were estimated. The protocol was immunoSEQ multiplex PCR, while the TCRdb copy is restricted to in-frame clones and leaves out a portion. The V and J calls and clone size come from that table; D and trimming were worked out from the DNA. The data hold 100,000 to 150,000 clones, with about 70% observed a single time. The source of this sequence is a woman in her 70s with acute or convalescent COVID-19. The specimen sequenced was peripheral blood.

CDR3 bases: TGTGCCAGCAGCGTATTCCATGGAGGCCCTAGCTCTGGAAACACCATATATTTT. This encodes CASSVFHGGPSSGNTIYF. J is TRBJ1-3 and V is TRBV9; D gene uncertain. With 1 base removed from V and 0 bases from J, the gap between germline ends came to 17 bases. From germline, CDR1 is SGDLS and CDR2 YYNGEE. CDR3 size: 18 residues.